This T cell receptor beta chain is drawn from a study of cytomegalovirus exposure and HLA in healthy donors. Background on the study: Previous work identified 100 million or so unique TCR beta sequences from about 179 million T cells.

This clone was seen more than once but under ten times. The antigen remains undetermined. The J segment lost 5 bases and the V segment lost 3 bases, leaving 4 bases of the junction unmatched. Germline CDR1 SGDLS, CDR2 YYNGEE. This CDR3 spans 14 amino acids. Findings of the study overall: In a later analysis, the majority of CMV-associated beta chains seemingly showed HLA restriction. Within an earlier analysis, most TCR beta V segments proved productive either about 87% or about 30% of the time.

PCR used 60 Vbeta primers and 13 Jbeta primers. In the original processing: About 11 million of the about 80 million unique TCR beta chains counted in a later analysis were shared. Repertoires were generated with immunoSEQ multiplex PCR, while TCRdb's copy carries only in-frame clones and drops some. The DNA gave D and trimming, while V, J and clone size come from that table. The top ten clones hold 1.6% of a sample with about 110,000 clones, 82% of them seen once. This TCR was sampled from a man aged 45-65 years in good health and CMV-seronegative. The V call is TRBV9, the J call TRBJ1-1; TRBD1 agrees at 10 bases. Material for sequencing was PBMCs. The CDR3: CASSAGTGETEAFF. The CDR3, as DNA: TGTGCCAGCAGCGCAGGGACAGGGGAGACTGAAGCTTTCTTT.